This T cell receptor (beta chain) was retrieved from a study of blood T cell repertoires in COVID-19. At the level of the study: Sources were T cells, B-cell-depleted T cells, or PBMCs; the material itself was cDNA or gDNA.

The CDR3 sequence is 16 residues long. Losses at the gene ends were 0 bases for V and 2 bases for J; bases not matched to a gene: 3. Germline loops: CDR1 MGHRA, CDR2 YSYEKL. TCRdb's table, derived via immunoSEQ multiplex PCR, lists solely in-frame clones and lacks some. The top ten hold about 4.2% of the sample, which has 80,000 to 100,000 clones, over 70% seen once. J is TRBJ1-3 and V is TRBV4-1; 8 bases match TRBD1. What was sequenced was peripheral blood. The TCR was taken from a man in his 60s with acute or convalescent COVID-19. The CDR3 nucleotides read TGCGCCAGCAGCCAAGATACAGGGGGGACTGGAAACACCATATATTTT. Its protein is CASSQDTGGTGNTIYF.